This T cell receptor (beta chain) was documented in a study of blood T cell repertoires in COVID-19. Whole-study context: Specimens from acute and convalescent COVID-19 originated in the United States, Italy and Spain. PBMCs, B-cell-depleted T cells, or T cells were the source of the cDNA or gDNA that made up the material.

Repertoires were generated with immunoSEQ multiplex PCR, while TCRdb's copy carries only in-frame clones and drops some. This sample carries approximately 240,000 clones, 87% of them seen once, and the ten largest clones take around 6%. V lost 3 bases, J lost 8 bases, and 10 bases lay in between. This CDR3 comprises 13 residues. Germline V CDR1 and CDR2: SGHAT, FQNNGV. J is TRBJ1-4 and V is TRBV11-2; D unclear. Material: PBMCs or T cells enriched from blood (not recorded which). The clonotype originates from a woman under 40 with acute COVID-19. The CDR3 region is CASSFRREEKLFF. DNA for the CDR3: TGTGCCAGCAGCTTCCGACGGGAGGAAAAACTGTTTTTT. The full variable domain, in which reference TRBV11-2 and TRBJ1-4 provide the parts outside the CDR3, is EAGVAQSPRYKIIEKRQSVAFWCNPISGHATLYWYQQILGQGPKLLIQFQNNGVVDDSQLPKDRFSAERLKGVDSTLKIQPAKLEDSAVYLCASSFRREEKLFFGSGTQLSVL.